The 31 T cell receptor beta chains in this list originate from one sample, sequenced in a study of blood T cell repertoires in COVID-19. TCRdb keeps only in-frame clones here, not all; method: immunoSEQ multiplex PCR. The table lists over 60,000 clones, about 88% of them singletons. Sequenced input: peripheral blood. The receptors stem from a man older than 75 with acute or convalescent COVID-19.

This clone came up a few times. V is TRBV24-1 and J is TRBJ1-6, with unresolved D. The germline V gene has CDR1 KGHDR and CDR2 SFDVKD. This CDR3 spans 12 amino acids. V was shortened by 4 bases and J by 10 bases, with 7 bases between the two germline ends. The CDR3 reads CATSEGESPLHF. CDR3 bases: TGTGCCACCAGTGAGGGAGAATCACCCCTCCACTTT.

The chain's CDR3 is CASSQELAGEWETQYF. CDR3 sequence (DNA): TGTGCCAGCAGCCAAGAACTAGCCGGGGAGTGGGAGACCCAGTACTTC. The genes are TRBV4-2 and TRBJ2-5; D perhaps matches TRBD2 (6 bases). The CDR3 is 16 residues long. Germline V gene lookup returns CDR1 LGHNA and CDR2 YNFKEQ. V was cut by 0 bases and J by 5 bases, with 16 bases left in between.

This clone was counted between two and nine times. This sample also contains other DNA sequences that code for the same CDR3. The V and J genes are TRBV19 and TRBJ1-4; D perhaps matches TRBD1 (5 bases). The germline gives CDR1 LNHDA, CDR2 SQIVND (reference sequence). V gave up 2 bases and J gave up 0 bases, with 7 bases separating them. The CDR3 totals 15 residues. The CDR3 region is CASSISGATNEKLFF. The CDR3 bases are TGTGCCAGTAGTATATCGGGGGCAACTAATGAAAAACTGTTTTTT.

The V and J genes are TRBV5-1 and TRBJ2-2; 9 nucleotides align to TRBD1. After removal of 7 bases from V and 3 bases from J, the junction contained 4 bases not matched to a gene. From germline, CDR1 is SGHRS and CDR2 YFSETQ. The CDR3 loop spans 14 amino acids. In nucleotides, the CDR3 is TGCGCCAGCCAGGGGACAGGGCACACCGGGGAGCTGTTTTTT. Its translation is CASQGTGHTGELFF. Supplemented by reference TRBV5-1 and TRBJ2-2, the full variable domain reads KAGVTQTPRYLIKTRGQQVTLSCSPISGHRSVSWYQQTPGQGLQFLFEYFSETQRNKGNFPGRFSGRQFSNSRSEMNVSTLELGDSALYLCASQGTGHTGELFFGEGSRLTVL.

The J gene is TRBJ2-5, the V gene TRBV7-9; 7 bases are a match to TRBD2. Germline V lookup: CDR1 SEHNR, CDR2 FQNEAQ (reference sequence). The CDR3 runs 15 residues. With 5 bases clipped from V and 1 base from J, the junction kept 7 bases outside the gene matches. Written as DNA, the CDR3 is TGTGCCAGCAGCCCTCGAGCGGGGATCCAAGAGACCCAGTACTTC. It codes for CASSPRAGIQETQYF.

The rearrangement uses TRBV6-5 and TRBJ2-7; TRBD2 is a possible D gene (5 bases). This CDR3 has 13 amino acids. Germline assignment: CDR1 MNHEY and CDR2 SVGAGI. Trimming left V 3 bases short and J 6 bases short, with 12 bases between. This CDR3 reads CASSYWAGAEQYF. For the CDR3, the DNA is TGTGCCAGCAGTTATTGGGCGGGCGCCGAGCAGTACTTC.

The chain carries TRBV5-6 and TRBJ1-6, with D unclear. Between the trimmed V and J ends, which lost 1 base and 10 bases, there was a span of 9 bases. Germline V lookup: CDR1 SGHDT, CDR2 YYEEEE. The CDR3 has 13 residues. CDR3 region: CASSLNSGSPLHF. The CDR3 DNA sequence: TGTGCCAGCAGCTTGAACTCCGGGTCACCCCTCCACTTT.

The chain employs TRBV19 and TRBJ1-3; 7 bases fit TRBD1. The germline V gene has CDR1 LNHDA and CDR2 SQIVND (reference sequence). With 5 bases clipped from V and 1 base from J, the junction kept 8 bases outside the gene matches. The CDR3 has 16 amino acids. Here the CDR3 reads CASSPTPTGSGNTIYF. The CDR3 region has the DNA TGTGCCAGTAGTCCGACCCCGACAGGGTCTGGAAACACCATATATTTT.

The chain employs TRBV5-4 and TRBJ2-3; D is uncertain. The V and J ends lost 3 bases and 1 base respectively, with 3 bases between them. Germline V lookup: CDR1 SGHNT, CDR2 YYREEE (reference sequence). The CDR3 contains 12 residues. CDR3 residues: CASSSGTDTQYF. The DNA for the CDR3 is TGTGCCAGCAGCTCGGGCACAGATACGCAGTATTTT.

The genes are TRBV25-1 and TRBJ2-1; 7 positions agree with TRBD1. The CDR3 loop spans 14 amino acids. The germline CDR1 and CDR2 sequences are MGHDK and SYGVNS. Germline trimming cut 8 bases from V and 1 base from J; bases unmatched to any gene: 5. DNA for the CDR3: TGTGCCAGCGGCCGGACAGGATCCTACAATGAGCAGTTCTTC. It is translated as CASGRTGSYNEQFF.

The chain couples TRBV7-2 to TRBJ1-1; weak D call: TRBD1 (5 bases). Germline-derived CDR1 and CDR2 are SGHTA and FQGNSA. The CDR3 has 14 residues. Trimming removed 3 bases from V and 1 base from J, with 9 bases in between. The CDR3 bases are TGTGCCAGCAGCTTCTTTGGGGCGAACACTGAAGCTTTCTTT. Amino acids: CASSFFGANTEAFF.

V is TRBV27 and J is TRBJ1-1; D is possibly TRBD1 (6 bases). This CDR3 region has 15 residues. V was pared by 2 bases and J by 0 bases, with 10 bases between. Germline values: CDR1 MNHEY, CDR2 SMNVEV (reference sequence). As DNA, the CDR3 is TGTGCCAGCAGTTTAGGACAGCCGATGAACACTGAAGCTTTCTTT. Amino acid sequence: CASSLGQPMNTEAFF.

Only one count was recorded for this clone. The chain has TRBV4-1 and TRBJ1-3, with D unclear. The CDR3 loop spans 15 amino acids. Germline-derived CDR1 and CDR2 are MGHRA and YSYEKL. Trimming left V 3 bases short and J 4 bases short, with 13 bases between. Written as DNA, the CDR3 is TGCGCCAGCAGCCAGGCCCCCGCCTCGGGAAACACCATATATTTT. Protein product: CASSQAPASGNTIYF.

The rearrangement uses TRBV19 and TRBJ2-3; 9 positions agree with TRBD1. This CDR3 is built from 13 residues. J gave up 3 bases and V 9 bases, and 4 bases lay outside the gene matches. Germline V gene data show CDR1 as LNHDA and CDR2 as SQIVND (reference sequence). The CDR3 DNA reads TGTGCCAGCCGGGACAGGGCTACAGATACGCAGTATTTT. It is translated as CASRDRATDTQYF. Full variable domain (outside the CDR3, taken from reference TRBV19 and TRBJ2-3): DGGITQSPKYLFRKEGQNVTLSCEQNLNHDAMYWYRQDPGQGLRLIYYSQIVNDFQKGDIAEGYSVSREKKESFPLTVTSAQKNPTAFYLCASRDRATDTQYFGPGTRLTVL.

The V gene is TRBV6-5, the J gene TRBJ1-2; TRBD1 is a possible D gene (5 bases). The germline CDR1 and CDR2 sequences are MNHEY and SVGAGI. The ends were cut back, 6 bases at V and 4 bases at J, with 18 bases in the middle. The CDR3 contains 15 residues. The CDR3 DNA sequence: TGTGCCAGCAGCAGAGAGCGGGGCGAAATCTATGGCTACACCTTC. The encoded protein is CASSRERGEIYGYTF.

The J gene is TRBJ1-2, the V gene TRBV9, with D possibly TRBD1 on 6 matching bases. The CDR3 consists of 15 residues. CDR1 SGDLS and CDR2 YYNGEE come from the germline V gene. V was pared by 3 bases and J by 1 base, with 13 bases between. The chain's CDR3 is CASSAAGEGNYGYTF. CDR3 DNA sequence: TGTGCCAGCAGCGCCGCAGGGGAGGGTAACTATGGCTACACCTTC.

V usage is TRBV9 and J usage is TRBJ2-1; 7 bases map to TRBD1. The CDR3 has 15 residues. Trimming at V came to 1 base and at J to 2 bases, leaving 3 bases not matched to a gene. CDR1 and CDR2 (germline): SGDLS, YYNGEE. The CDR3 is CASSVQGEPYNEQFF. The CDR3 nucleotides are TGTGCCAGCAGCGTACAGGGGGAACCCTACAATGAGCAGTTCTTC.

This clone was counted a single time. The chain couples TRBV5-1 to TRBJ1-4; TRBD1 is a possible D gene (5 bases). The CDR3 has 14 amino acids. Germline loops: CDR1 SGHRS, CDR2 YFSETQ. The germline V and J ends were trimmed by 4 bases and 5 bases, with 12 bases remaining between them. For the CDR3, the DNA is TGCGCCAGCAGCAACGGGGGTCGAAATGAAAAACTGTTTTTT. It specifies CASSNGGRNEKLFF.

This chain uses TRBV11-2 with TRBJ2-2; the D is unclear. Trimming pared 0 bases from V and 4 bases from J, leaving 6 bases between. This CDR3 region has 14 residues. From germline, CDR1 is SGHAT and CDR2 FQNNGV. CDR3 region: CASSLEPGTGELFF. The CDR3 DNA sequence: TGTGCCAGCAGCTTAGAGCCAGGCACCGGGGAGCTGTTTTTT.

This clone was recorded only once. This chain connects TRBV29-1 to TRBJ2-7; weak D call: TRBD1 (7 bases). Germline V CDR1 and CDR2: SQVTM, ANQGSEA. The CDR3 has 13 amino acids. V gave up 7 bases and J gave up 3 bases, with 16 bases separating them. The CDR3 DNA follows: TGCAGCGCTGCGGGACAGAACTACTACGAGCAGTACTTC. Its protein is CSAAGQNYYEQYF.

This clone is a singleton in its sample. This chain connects TRBV19 to TRBJ2-3; D is perhaps TRBD2 (6 bases). This CDR3 is 14 amino acids long. CDR1 and CDR2 (germline): LNHDA, SQIVND (reference sequence). With 3 bases removed from V and 4 bases from J, the gap between germline ends came to 11 bases. The CDR3 loop is CASSMGLTSDTQYF. The CDR3 nucleotides read TGTGCCAGTAGTATGGGACTGACATCAGATACGCAGTATTTT.

The chain links TRBV19 to TRBJ1-1; 8 bases match TRBD1. From germline, CDR1 is LNHDA and CDR2 SQIVND (reference sequence). This CDR3 is built from 13 residues. Trimming removed 3 bases from V and 8 bases from J; junction bases left unmatched: 5. The CDR3 protein is CASSIGQGLEAFF. For the CDR3, the DNA is TGTGCCAGTAGTATCGGACAGGGCTTGGAAGCTTTCTTT.

The CDR3 loop is CASSQRLAGASSTDTQYF. The CDR3 DNA follows: TGTGCCAGCAGCCAAAGACTAGCGGGGGCTTCTAGCACAGATACGCAGTATTTT. V usage is TRBV11-2 and J usage is TRBJ2-3; TRBD2 aligns across 12 bases. The CDR3 length is 18 residues. J gave up 0 bases and V 5 bases, and 9 bases lay outside the gene matches. The germline CDR1 and CDR2 sequences are SGHAT and FQNNGV. The entire variable domain, with the rest obtained from reference TRBV11-2 and TRBJ2-3, is as follows: EAGVAQSPRYKIIEKRQSVAFWCNPISGHATLYWYQQILGQGPKLLIQFQNNGVVDDSQLPKDRFSAERLKGVDSTLKIQPAKLEDSAVYLCASSQRLAGASSTDTQYFGPGTRLTVL.

The genes are TRBV9 and TRBJ1-3, with 9 bases that match TRBD1. V lost 0 bases to trimming and J lost 4 bases; unmatched junction nucleotides: 8. CDR3 size: 17 residues. The germline V gene has CDR1 SGDLS and CDR2 YYNGEE. The CDR3 bases are TGTGCCAGCAGCGTAGGGGCCGGGACAGGGTCAGGAAACACCATATATTTT. Translating gives CASSVGAGTGSGNTIYF.

CDR3 amino acids: CASSIDASGGQETQYF. The DNA of the CDR3 is TGTGCCAGTAGTATAGATGCTAGCGGGGGACAAGAGACCCAGTACTTC. V gene TRBV19 combines with J gene TRBJ2-5; 10 bases are a match to TRBD2. The germline CDR1 and CDR2 sequences are LNHDA and SQIVND (reference sequence). The CDR3 consists of 16 residues. V gave up 0 bases and J gave up 2 bases; unmatched junction bases: 3. Variable domain in full (rest from reference TRBV19 and TRBJ2-5): DGGITQSPKYLFRKEGQNVTLSCEQNLNHDAMYWYRQDPGQGLRLIYYSQIVNDFQKGDIAEGYSVSREKKESFPLTVTSAQKNPTAFYLCASSIDASGGQETQYFGPGTRLLVL.

The chain links TRBV5-1 to TRBJ2-2; 13 positions agree with TRBD2. CDR1 is SGHRS and CDR2 is YFSETQ in the germline V gene. The CDR3 contains 18 residues. Trimming took 4 bases from V and 6 from J; bases not matched to a gene: 12. Here the CDR3 reads CASSPTGLAGVRAGELFF. The CDR3 DNA follows: TGCGCCAGCAGCCCCACTGGACTAGCGGGAGTCCGTGCCGGGGAGCTGTTTTTT.

V usage is TRBV3-1 (or the pseudogene TRBV3-2) and J usage is TRBJ1-6; a possible D gene is TRBD1 (5 bases). The CDR3 consists of 14 residues. V shed 0 bases and J shed 7 bases, with 7 bases lying between them. Germline V CDR1 and CDR2: LGHDT, YNNKEL (reference sequence). Here the CDR3 DNA reads TGTGCCAGCAGCCAAGAAAGGGGAAATTCACCCCTCCACTTT. This translates into CASSQERGNSPLHF.

V is TRBV2 and J is TRBJ2-7; 8 bases fit TRBD1. The trim removed 3 bases at V and 6 bases at J, leaving 7 bases unmatched. Germline assignment: CDR1 SNHLY and CDR2 FYNNEI. This CDR3 is built from 14 residues. CDR3 in DNA: TGTGCCAGCAGTGACACGACAGGGGCGGGCGAGCAGTACTTC. Amino acid sequence: CASSDTTGAGEQYF.

The table lists this clone with a count of one. The chain links TRBV19 to TRBJ1-5; D unclear. V lost 8 bases to trimming and J lost 4 bases, with 12 bases between them. This CDR3 contains 13 residues. Germline V CDR1 and CDR2: LNHDA, SQIVND (reference sequence). The CDR3 sequence is CASHRGGNQPQHF. CDR3 nucleotides: TGTGCCAGTCATCGGGGTGGTAATCAGCCCCAGCATTTT.

The rearrangement links TRBV6-6 to TRBJ2-7; D perhaps matches TRBD1 (6 bases). The CDR3 covers 14 residues. V lost 2 bases and J 5 bases, leaving 13 bases between the germline ends. Germline values: CDR1 MNHNY, CDR2 SVGAGI (reference sequence). CDR3 amino acids: CASSYRTGTNEQYF. In DNA form, the CDR3 reads TGTGCCAGCAGTTACCGTACAGGGACCAACGAGCAGTACTTC.

The J gene is TRBJ2-7, the V gene TRBV3-1 (or the pseudogene TRBV3-2); D unclear. Germline CDR1 and CDR2: LGHDT and YNNKEL (reference sequence). The CDR3 is 14 residues long. Trimming cost V 2 bases and J 2 bases, with 10 bases left between them. CDR3: CASSQTKQAYEQYF. The CDR3, as DNA: TGTGCCAGCAGCCAAACAAAGCAGGCCTACGAGCAGTACTTC.